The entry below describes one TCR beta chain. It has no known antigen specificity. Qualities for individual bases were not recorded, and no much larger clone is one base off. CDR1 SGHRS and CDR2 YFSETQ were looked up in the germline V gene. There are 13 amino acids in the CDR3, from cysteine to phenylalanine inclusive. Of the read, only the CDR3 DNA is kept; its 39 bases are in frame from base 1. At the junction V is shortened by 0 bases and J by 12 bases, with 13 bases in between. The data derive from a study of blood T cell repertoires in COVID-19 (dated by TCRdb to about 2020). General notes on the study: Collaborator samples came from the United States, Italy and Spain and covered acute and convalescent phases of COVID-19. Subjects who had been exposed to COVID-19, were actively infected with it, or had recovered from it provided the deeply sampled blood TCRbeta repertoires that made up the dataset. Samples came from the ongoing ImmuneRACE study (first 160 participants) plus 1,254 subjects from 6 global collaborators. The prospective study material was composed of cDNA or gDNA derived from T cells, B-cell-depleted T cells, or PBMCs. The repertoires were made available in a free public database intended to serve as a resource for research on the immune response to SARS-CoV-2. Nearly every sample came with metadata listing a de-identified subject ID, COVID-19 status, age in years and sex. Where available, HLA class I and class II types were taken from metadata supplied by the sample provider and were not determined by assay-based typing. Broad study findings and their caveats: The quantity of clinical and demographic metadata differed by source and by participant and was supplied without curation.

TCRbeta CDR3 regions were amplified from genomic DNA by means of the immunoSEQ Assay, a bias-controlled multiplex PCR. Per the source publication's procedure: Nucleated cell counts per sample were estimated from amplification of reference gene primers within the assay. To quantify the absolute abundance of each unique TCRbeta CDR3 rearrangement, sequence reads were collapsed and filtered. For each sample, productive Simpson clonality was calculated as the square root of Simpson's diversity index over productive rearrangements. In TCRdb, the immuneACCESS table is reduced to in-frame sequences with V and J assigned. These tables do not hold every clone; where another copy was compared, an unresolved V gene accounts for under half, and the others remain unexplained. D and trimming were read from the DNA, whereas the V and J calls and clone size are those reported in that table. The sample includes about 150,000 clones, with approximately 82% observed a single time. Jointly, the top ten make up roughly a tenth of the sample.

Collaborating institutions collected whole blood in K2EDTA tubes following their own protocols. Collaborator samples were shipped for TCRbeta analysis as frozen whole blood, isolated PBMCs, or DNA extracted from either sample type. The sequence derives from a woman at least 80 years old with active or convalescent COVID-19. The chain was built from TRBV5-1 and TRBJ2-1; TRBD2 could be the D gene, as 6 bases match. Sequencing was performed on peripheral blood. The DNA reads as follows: TGCGCCAGCAGCTTGGGGCCCCGGGAGTTGCAGTTCTTC. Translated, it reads CASSLGPRELQFF.